The following is a TCR beta chain sequence with its context. These data belong to a study of blood T cell repertoires in COVID-19. The CDR3 is made up of 15 amino acids. The trim removed 3 bases at V and 8 bases at J, leaving 6 bases unmatched. Germline-derived CDR1 and CDR2 are LNHDA and SQIVND (reference sequence). As processed by the authors: Scientists estimated how many nucleated cells there were by amplifying reference gene primers. Sequencing was performed with immunoSEQ multiplex PCR; in TCRdb, only in-frame clones are kept and a portion is missing. V and J calls and clone size are as listed in that table; D and trimming were resolved from the DNA. The sample yields more than 120,000 clones, roughly 80% seen once.

Sequencing input: peripheral blood. The chain links TRBV19 to TRBJ1-6; 8 bases are shared with TRBD1. This receptor was obtained from a human donor in a cohort sampled during active COVID-19. CDR3 amino acids: CASSIDRGLDSPLHF. As DNA, the CDR3 is TGTGCCAGTAGTATTGACAGGGGTCTCGATTCACCCCTCCACTTT.